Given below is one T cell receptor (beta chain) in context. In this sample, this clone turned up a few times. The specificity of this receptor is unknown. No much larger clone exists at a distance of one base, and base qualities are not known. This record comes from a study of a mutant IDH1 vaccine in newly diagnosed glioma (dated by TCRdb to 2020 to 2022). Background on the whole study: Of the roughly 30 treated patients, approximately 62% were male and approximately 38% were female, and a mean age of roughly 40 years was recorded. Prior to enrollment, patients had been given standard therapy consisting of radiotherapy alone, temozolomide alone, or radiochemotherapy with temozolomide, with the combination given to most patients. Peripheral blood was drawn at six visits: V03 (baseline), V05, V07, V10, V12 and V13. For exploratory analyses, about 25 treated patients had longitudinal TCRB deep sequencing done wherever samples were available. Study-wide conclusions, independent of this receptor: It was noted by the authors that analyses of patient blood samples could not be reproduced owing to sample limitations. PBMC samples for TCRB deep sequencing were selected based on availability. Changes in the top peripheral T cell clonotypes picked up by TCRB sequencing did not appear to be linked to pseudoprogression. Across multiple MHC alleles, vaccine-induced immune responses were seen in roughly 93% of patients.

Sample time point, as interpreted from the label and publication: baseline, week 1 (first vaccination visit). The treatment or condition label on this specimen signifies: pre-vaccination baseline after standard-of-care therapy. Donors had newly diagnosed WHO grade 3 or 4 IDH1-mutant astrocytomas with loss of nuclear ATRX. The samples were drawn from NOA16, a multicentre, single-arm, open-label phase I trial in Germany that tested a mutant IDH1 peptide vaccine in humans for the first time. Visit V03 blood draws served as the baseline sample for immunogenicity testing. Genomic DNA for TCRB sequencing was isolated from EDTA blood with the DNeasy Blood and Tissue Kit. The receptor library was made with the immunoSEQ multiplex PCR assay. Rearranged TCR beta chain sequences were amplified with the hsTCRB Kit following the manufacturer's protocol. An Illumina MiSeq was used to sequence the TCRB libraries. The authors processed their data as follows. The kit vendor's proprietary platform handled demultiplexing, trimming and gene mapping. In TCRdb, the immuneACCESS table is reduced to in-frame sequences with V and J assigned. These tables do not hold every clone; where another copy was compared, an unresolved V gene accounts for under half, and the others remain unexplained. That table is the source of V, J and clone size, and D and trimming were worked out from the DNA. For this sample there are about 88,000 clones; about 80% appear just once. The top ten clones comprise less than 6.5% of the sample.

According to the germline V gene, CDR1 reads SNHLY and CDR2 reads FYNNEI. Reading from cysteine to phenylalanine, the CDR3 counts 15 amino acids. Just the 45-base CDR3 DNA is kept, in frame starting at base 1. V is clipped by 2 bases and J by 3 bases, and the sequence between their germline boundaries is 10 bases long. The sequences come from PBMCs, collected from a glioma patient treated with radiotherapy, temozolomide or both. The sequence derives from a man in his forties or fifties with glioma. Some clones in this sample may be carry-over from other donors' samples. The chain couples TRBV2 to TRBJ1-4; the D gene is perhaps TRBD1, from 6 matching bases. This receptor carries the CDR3 CASSEPRGSNEKLFF. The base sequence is TGTGCCAGCAGTGAACCCAGGGGTTCTAATGAAAAACTGTTTTTT.